This entry describes one T cell receptor (beta chain). Its antigen is still unknown. Germline V lookup: CDR1 MNHEY, CDR2 SMNVEV (reference sequence). The CDR3 covers 17 residues. V trimming: 5 bases; J trimming: 3 bases; junction bases outside the gene matches: 12. This entry is derived from a study of graft-versus-host responses after intestinal transplantation. The study's findings and limits: Maximum circulating GvH clone levels tracked with early post-transplant HvG decreases.

Assay used: immunoSEQ multiplex PCR; TCRdb lists only in-frame clones, some missing. The sample gives roughly 110,000 clones, approximately 94% of which show up once; under 0.3% is in the top ten. The starting material was unstimulated CD4+ T cells sorted from spleen or lymph node cells, obtained before transplant. The receptor was derived from a human donor who was the organ donor for an intestinal transplant. The rearrangement links TRBV27 to TRBJ2-4; 8 nucleotides match TRBD2. CDR3 nucleotide sequence: TGTGCCAGCAGTCCACTACCTTTCGGGGGGGGCAAAAACATTCAGTACTTC. Translating it yields CASSPLPFGGGKNIQYF.